A single sample is the source of the 17 T cell receptor beta chains below, sequenced in a study of cytomegalovirus exposure and HLA in healthy donors. Amplification used 60 Vbeta primers and 13 Jbeta primers. Measured with immunoSEQ multiplex PCR; TCRdb has only the in-frame clones, and not every one. The sample has around 180,000 clones; more than 70% are singletons. What was sequenced was PBMCs. Every receptor here comes from a woman between 40 and 50 years old in good health and CMV-seronegative.

The chain links TRBV6-5 to TRBJ2-1; 9 bases match TRBD1. The V segment lost 4 bases and the J segment 10 bases; nucleotides outside the gene matches: 11. The CDR3 is 15 amino acids. Germline-derived CDR1 and CDR2 are MNHEY and SVGAGI. CDR3 region: CASSSLGDRAREQFF. CDR3 DNA sequence: TGTGCCAGCAGTTCTTTAGGGGACAGGGCAAGAGAGCAGTTCTTC.

This clone came up a few times. The genes are TRBV15 and TRBJ2-2; possible D gene TRBD2, 5 bases. Germline CDR1 reads LNHNV; CDR2 reads YYDKDF (reference sequence). The CDR3 is 17 amino acids. V lost 0 bases and J lost 5, with 16 bases in between. CDR3 sequence (DNA): TGTGCCACCAGCAGAGATTGGGCTAGCAGAGGAACCGGGGAGCTGTTTTTT. It yields the protein CATSRDWASRGTGELFF.

The chain employs TRBV7-6 and TRBJ1-1; D not resolved. V was shortened by 1 base and J by 5 bases, with 8 bases between the two germline ends. The CDR3 totals 13 residues. Germline V gives CDR1 SGHVS, CDR2 FNYEAQ. In nucleotides, the CDR3 is TGTGCCAGCAGCTTAGAGGAGACGACTGAAGCTTTCTTT. It specifies CASSLEETTEAFF.

This chain links TRBV7-2 with TRBJ1-1; TRBD1 matches 9 bases. This CDR3 has 15 residues. Germline V gene sequence: CDR1 SGHTA, CDR2 FQGNSA. After removal of 5 bases from V and 0 bases from J, the junction contained 4 bases not matched to a gene. The CDR3 DNA reads TGTGCCAGCAGCACCCGGACAGGGGTGAACACTGAAGCTTTCTTT. Translated: CASSTRTGVNTEAFF.

The V call is TRBV6-5, the J call TRBJ1-5, with D possibly being TRBD1 (5 bases). CDR1 and CDR2 (germline): MNHEY, SVGAGI. This CDR3 comprises 11 residues. V was clipped by 4 bases and J by 15 bases, with 13 bases between them. The CDR3 bases are TGTGCCAGCAGTTGGGGGGGGAGGTTGCATTTT. It is translated as CASSWGGRLHF.

In its sample, this clone was seen once. The V call is TRBV9, the J call TRBJ2-2, with 7 bases fitting TRBD1. The germline V gene encodes CDR1 SGDLS and CDR2 YYNGEE. The J segment lost 4 bases and the V segment lost 4 bases, leaving 7 bases of the junction unmatched. CDR3 length: 15 amino acids. The DNA of the CDR3 is TGTGCCAGCAGCTTAACGACAGGGACCACCGGGGAGCTGTTTTTT. It specifies CASSLTTGTTGELFF.

This chain connects TRBV18 to TRBJ1-2; 7 nucleotides line up with TRBD1. This CDR3 has 16 amino acids. The V segment lost 2 bases and the J segment 0 bases; nucleotides outside the gene matches: 6. Germline V CDR1 and CDR2: KGHSH, LQKENI. CDR3 in DNA: TGTGCCAGCTCACCAAGAGACAGGGTAGCTAACTATGGCTACACCTTC. Residues: CASSPRDRVANYGYTF.

The chain carries TRBV6-5 and TRBJ1-2; tentative D call: TRBD1 (5 bases). Trimming removed 2 bases from V and 6 bases from J, with 10 bases in between. The CDR3 covers 13 residues. Germline loops: CDR1 MNHEY, CDR2 SVGAGI. As DNA, the CDR3 is TGTGCCAGCAGTTACCCACAGGAGAATGGCTACACCTTC. This translates into CASSYPQENGYTF.

The rearrangement uses TRBV7-2 and TRBJ2-5, with D possibly TRBD2 on 5 matching bases. Between the trimmed V and J ends, which lost 1 base and 2 bases, there was a span of 5 bases. CDR1 is SGHTA and CDR2 is FQGNSA in the germline V gene. CDR3 length equals 13 residues. The CDR3 loop reads CASSLGGQETQYF. CDR3 coding DNA: TGTGCCAGCAGCTTAGGCGGGCAAGAGACCCAGTACTTC.

The chain combines TRBV9 with TRBJ2-7; a possible D gene is TRBD2 (7 bases). CDR1 and CDR2 from the germline V gene are SGDLS and YYNGEE. The CDR3 extends over 14 amino acids. V shed 0 bases and J shed 5 bases, with 12 bases lying between them. The CDR3, as DNA: TGTGCCAGCAGCGTAGGGGGGGGCCTCAACGAGCAGTACTTC. It is translated as CASSVGGGLNEQYF.

The chain has TRBV4-2 and TRBJ2-3; 7 bases fit TRBD1. The CDR3 length is 17 residues. Trimming at V came to 1 base and at J to 2 bases, leaving 9 bases not matched to a gene. The germline CDR1 and CDR2 sequences are LGHNA and YNFKEQ. Here the CDR3 reads CASSQGRARGHTDTQYF. In nucleotides, the CDR3 is TGTGCCAGCAGCCAAGGGAGAGCAAGGGGGCACACAGATACGCAGTATTTT.

As DNA, the CDR3 is TGCGCCAGCAGCCAAGAGGCGGGAGGGCCGGAGACCCAGTACTTC. Translating it yields CASSQEAGGPETQYF. This sequence joins TRBV4-3 and TRBJ2-5; 9 bases are shared with TRBD2. The length of the CDR3 is 15 residues. Germline CDR1 and CDR2: LGHNA and YSLEER. The junction had 4 bases not matched to a gene; V was cut back by 0 bases and J by 5 bases.

This clone was seen a single time. The V gene is TRBV9, the J gene TRBJ2-3, with 8 bases lining up with TRBD2. CDR1 SGDLS and CDR2 YYNGEE come from the germline V gene. Unmatched junction bases numbered 11, after V lost 0 bases and J lost 2 bases. The CDR3 is 18 residues long. CDR3 protein: CASSVATGAGLDTDTQYF. CDR3 nucleotide sequence: TGTGCCAGCAGCGTAGCTACGGGGGCGGGACTAGACACAGATACGCAGTATTTT.

V and J are TRBV18 and TRBJ1-2, with D unclear. The CDR3 covers 14 residues. Looked up from germline, CDR1 is KGHSH and CDR2 is LQKENI. Deletions cut 0 bases from V and 4 bases from J, with 9 bases between. The CDR3 bases are TGTGCCAGCTCACCACCGGAGGCGGCCTATGGCTACACCTTC. As protein: CASSPPEAAYGYTF. Complete variable domain (other parts from reference TRBV18 and TRBJ1-2): NAGVMQNPRHLVRRRGQEARLRCSPMKGHSHVYWYRQLPEEGLKFMVYLQKENIIDESGMPKERFSAEFPKEGPSILRIQQVVRGDSAAYFCASSPPEAAYGYTFGSGTRLTVV.

The V call is TRBV5-6, the J call TRBJ2-6, with D unclear. Trimming removed 4 bases from V and 1 base from J, with 21 bases in between. This CDR3 contains 19 residues. Germline V gene data show CDR1 as SGHDT and CDR2 as YYEEEE. CDR3 residues: CASSPTPRLSTSGANVLTF. CDR3 in DNA: TGTGCCAGCAGCCCTACGCCGAGGTTGTCCACATCTGGGGCCAACGTCCTGACTTTC.

J is TRBJ2-1 and V is TRBV27; TRBD1 agrees at 8 bases. Per germline, CDR1 MNHEY and CDR2 SMNVEV (reference sequence). This CDR3 region has 17 residues. Losses at the gene ends were 6 bases for V and 5 bases for J; bases not matched to a gene: 15. The CDR3 bases are TGTGCCAGCAGCCTTTCCCCGGACAGGGCCTATAACAATGAGCAGTTCTTC. This gives the protein CASSLSPDRAYNNEQFF.

A few counts support this clone. The V gene is TRBV2, the J gene TRBJ1-1; D perhaps matches TRBD1 (6 bases). Germline loops: CDR1 SNHLY, CDR2 FYNNEI. V shed 3 bases and J shed 8 bases, with 16 bases lying between them. The CDR3 consists of 14 residues. Here the CDR3 DNA reads TGTGCCAGCAGTGACGGGGGGGCCGGTGGGGAAGCTTTCTTT. It codes for CASSDGGAGGEAFF.